Here is one TCR beta chain with its context. The antigen it recognizes is unknown. No base quality information exists; no much larger clone differs at one position. The data originate from a study of blood T cell repertoires in COVID-19 (dated by TCRdb to 2020 to 2022). About the full investigation: The collaborator samples originated in the United States, Italy and Spain and spanned the acute and convalescent phases of COVID-19. The prospective study material was composed of cDNA or gDNA derived from T cells, B-cell-depleted T cells, or PBMCs. Deeply sampled blood TCRbeta repertoires from subjects exposed to, actively infected with, or recovered from COVID-19 were included in the dataset. The repertoires were released in a freely available public database intended as a resource for research on the immune response to SARS-CoV-2. The samples were drawn from the first 160 participants of the ongoing ImmuneRACE study and from over 950 subjects provided by 6 global collaborators. The sample metadata nearly always contained a de-identified subject ID, COVID-19 status, age in years and sex. Where HLA class I and class II types were available, the types were taken from metadata supplied by the sample provider, not from assay-based typing. The paper's findings and limits, for the study overall: Clinical and demographic metadata were provided uncurated, with the amount varying by source and participant.

CDR1 and CDR2, per the germline V gene, are SGHRS and YFSETQ. Inclusive of the bounding cysteine and phenylalanine, the CDR3 is 14 residues long. Just the 42-base CDR3 DNA is kept, in frame starting at base 1. The V end gives up 4 bases and the J end 6 bases, leaving 5 bases in the junction not matched to a gene. Whole blood was collected in K2EDTA tubes by collaborating institutions according to the institutions' own protocols. Collaborator samples were shipped for TCRbeta analysis as frozen whole blood, isolated PBMCs, or DNA extracted from either sample type. The immunoSEQ Assay, a bias-controlled multiplex PCR, was used to amplify TCRbeta CDR3 regions from genomic DNA. The paper's processing steps were these. Within the assay, amplification of reference gene primers was used to estimate how many nucleated cells each sample contained. To quantify the absolute abundance of each unique TCRbeta CDR3 rearrangement, sequence reads were collapsed and filtered. For each sample, productive Simpson clonality was calculated as the square root of Simpson's diversity index across productive rearrangements. TCRdb re-hosts the immuneACCESS table, in-frame sequences only. Its copies lack some clones; in the studies checked, an unresolved V gene accounts for under half of them, and the cause for the rest is not known. V, J and clone size are those of that table, while D and trimming were read from the DNA. The sample has about 92,000 clones on record, about 80% of them singletons. The top ten constitute about a tenth of the sample.

Sequencing was performed on peripheral blood. The sequence was obtained from a woman between 70 and 85 years old with acute or convalescent COVID-19. Recombination linked TRBV5-1 to TRBJ1-4, with 8 junctional bases fitting TRBD1. Here the CDR3 is given as CASSPGGWDEKLFF. The nucleotide sequence reads as follows: TGCGCCAGCAGCCCAGGGGGCTGGGATGAAAAACTGTTTTTT.